Presented here are 24 T cell receptor beta chains from one specimen sequenced in a study of CD8 T cells in Susac syndrome. Random hexamers served to reverse transcribe roughly 0.5 to 1 ug RNA. TCRdb analysed the immunoSEQ multiplex PCR reads with MiXCR anew, one entry per CDR3 protein. The repertoire has about 210,000 distinct CDR3 sequences, 85% to 95% of them found once; the top ten carry about 0.08%. Source material: CD4+ T cells from PBMCs. These receptors were collected from a human donor with multiple sclerosis.

The chain uses TRBV20-1 and TRBJ2-5; TRBD2 aligns across 9 bases. V lost 1 base and J lost 5; bases outside the gene matches: 8. The V gene's germline CDR1 is DFQATT and CDR2 SNEGSKA (reference sequence). The CDR3 runs 15 residues. This chain's CDR3 is CSARGHAGGPETQYF. For the CDR3, the DNA is TGCAGTGCTAGAGGACACGCGGGGGGGCCGGAGACCCAGTACTTC.

The rearrangement joins TRBV20-1 to TRBJ2-5; TRBD1 matches 7 bases. This CDR3 spans 13 amino acids. Germline CDR1 and CDR2: DFQATT and SNEGSKA (reference sequence). The V segment lost 8 bases and the J segment 2 bases; nucleotides outside the gene matches: 8. DNA of the CDR3: TGCAGTACCCAGGGACAGATACAAGAGACCCAGTACTTC. Protein: CSTQGQIQETQYF.

V and J are TRBV6-2 or TRBV6-3 and TRBJ1-1; D is uncertain. CDR1 is MNHEY and CDR2 is SVGEGT in the germline V gene. This CDR3 spans 14 amino acids. The V and J ends lost 6 bases and 0 bases respectively, with 11 bases between them. CDR3 loop: CASSLTRLNTEAFF. CDR3 nucleotides: TGTGCCAGCAGCCTTACACGCTTGAACACTGAAGCTTTCTTT.

CDR3 amino acids: CASVWGLNTGELFF. The CDR3 nucleotides read TGTGCCTCCGTTTGGGGGTTGAACACCGGGGAGCTGTTTTTT. The chain recombines TRBV30 with TRBJ2-2, with D perhaps assigned TRBD1 or TRBD2 (5 bases each). The CDR3 runs to 14 residues. Germline loops: CDR1 GTSNPN, CDR2 SVGIG (reference sequence). V was clipped by 7 bases and J by 1 base, with 13 bases between them.

The rearrangement joins TRBV7-6 to TRBJ2-7; 8 positions match TRBD2. The CDR3 consists of 17 residues. The V gene end was trimmed by 6 bases and the J gene end by 3 bases; junction bases not matched to a gene: 16. The germline V gene has CDR1 SGHVS and CDR2 FNYEAQ. The CDR3 loop reads CASRAQAGGSLGYEQYV. The CDR3, as DNA: TGTGCCAGCAGGGCCCAGGCGGGGGGCTCCCTCGGCTACGAGCAGTACGTC.

The chain uses TRBV3-1 and TRBJ2-6, with D unresolved. The CDR3 is 17 amino acids. The germline V gene encodes CDR1 LGHDT and CDR2 YNNKEL (reference sequence). Trimming shortened V by 0 bases and J by 2 bases, and 11 bases separated the two germline ends. DNA of the CDR3: TGTGCCAGCAGCCAAGATTTACGGTCTGCTGGGGCCAACGTCCTGACTTTC. Protein: CASSQDLRSAGANVLTF.

V is TRBV9 and J is TRBJ1-2; D gene uncertain. There are 14 residues in the CDR3. Trimming shortened V by 0 bases and J by 7 bases, and 13 bases separated the two germline ends. The V gene's germline CDR1 is SGDLS and CDR2 YYNGEE. The chain's CDR3 is CASSVGPSASGYTF. The CDR3 DNA sequence: TGTGCCAGCAGCGTAGGTCCCTCGGCGAGTGGCTACACCTTC.

A remark on this clonotype: An end of the junction differs from the germline gene, which may be a read error. This sequence joins TRBV14 and TRBJ2-2; 9 bases align to TRBD1. CDR3 length equals 18 residues. Germline V gene data show CDR1 as SGHDN and CDR2 as FVKESK. CDR3 in DNA: TGTGCCAGCACCCAAAGCACAGGGGGCTACGCGAACACCGGGGAGCTGTTTTTT. It specifies CASTQSTGGYANTGELFF. Complete variable domain (other parts from reference TRBV14 and TRBJ2-2): EAGVTQFPSHSVIEKGQTVTLRCDPISGHDNLYWYRRVMGKEIKFLLHFVKESKQDESGMPNNRFLAERTGGTYSTLKVQPAELEDSGVYFCASTQSTGGYANTGELFFGEGSRLTVL.

V and J are TRBV6-1 and TRBJ2-3; 8 bases align to TRBD2. This CDR3 has 15 amino acids. V was clipped by 7 bases and J by 3 bases; unmatched bases: 9. The germline CDR1 and CDR2 sequences are MNHNS and SASEGT. The CDR3 DNA reads as TGTGCCAGCACCAACGGGGGGGGAGGGACAGATACGCAGTATTTT. Residues: CASTNGGGGTDTQYF.

CDR3 in amino acids: CASSLSAYYGGTIYF. For the CDR3, the DNA is TGTGCCAGCAGTTTATCCGCCTACTATGGCGGCACCATATATTTT. This rearrangement joins TRBV27 to TRBJ1-3; the D is unclear. Germline CDR1 reads MNHEY; CDR2 reads SMNVEV (reference sequence). Trimming removed 0 bases at V and 9 bases at J, with 15 bases between. The CDR3 has 15 amino acids.

V usage is TRBV5-1 and J usage is TRBJ1-1; the D gene is possibly TRBD1 (5 bases). The CDR3 covers 15 residues. Per germline, CDR1 SGHRS and CDR2 YFSETQ. Trimming left V 3 bases short and J 0 bases short, with 12 bases between. Here the CDR3 DNA reads TGCGCCAGCAGCTCATTTGGGACCATGAACACTGAAGCTTTCTTT. It specifies CASSSFGTMNTEAFF.

The chain couples TRBV9 to TRBJ1-6, with D uncertain. The length of the CDR3 is 14 residues. Trimming cost V 4 bases and J 4 bases, with 9 bases left between them. Germline V gene data show CDR1 as SGDLS and CDR2 as YYNGEE. The CDR3 DNA follows: TGTGCCAGCAGCCCCTTGCAGTATAATTCACCCCTCCACTTT. It encodes CASSPLQYNSPLHF.

J is TRBJ2-1 and V is TRBV11-2; no firm D call. The ends were cut back, 0 bases at V and 15 bases at J, with 15 bases in the middle. The CDR3 totals 13 residues. Germline CDR1 and CDR2: SGHAT and FQNNGV. CDR3 bases: TGTGCCAGCAGCTTAGATAACACTCCCGGACGGTTCTTC. Encoded protein: CASSLDNTPGRFF.

The chain joins TRBV3-1 to TRBJ2-1; unclear D gene. Trimming removed 6 bases from V and 6 bases from J, with 9 bases in between. Germline CDR1 LGHDT, CDR2 YNNKEL (reference sequence). CDR3 length: 12 residues. The CDR3 DNA follows: TGTGCCAGCAGTTTCATGAGCAATGAGCAGTTCTTC. Its translation is CASSFMSNEQFF.

The chain carries TRBV11-2 and TRBJ1-6; 8 bases map to TRBD1. The CDR3 is 16 residues long. CDR1 is SGHAT and CDR2 is FQNNGV in the germline V gene. V dropped 5 bases and J dropped 5; count of bases not matched to a gene: 8. This CDR3 is CASSTGQGRNNSPLHF. For the CDR3, the DNA is TGTGCCAGCAGCACAGGACAGGGAAGGAATAATTCACCCCTCCACTTT. Drawing the rest from reference TRBV11-2 and TRBJ1-6, the complete variable domain is EAGVAQSPRYKIIEKRQSVAFWCNPISGHATLYWYQQILGQGPKLLIQFQNNGVVDDSQLPKDRFSAERLKGVDSTLKIQPAKLEDSAVYLCASSTGQGRNNSPLHFGNGTRLTVT.

V gene TRBV20-1 combines with J gene TRBJ2-5, with TRBD2 matching 11 bases. Trimming cost V 5 bases and J 3 bases; bases outside gene matches: 8. The CDR3 consists of 15 residues. Germline loops: CDR1 DFQATT, CDR2 SNEGSKA (reference sequence). CDR3 sequence: CSAVRTSGQKETQYF. The CDR3 nucleotides are TGCAGTGCTGTAAGGACTAGCGGGCAAAAAGAGACCCAGTACTTC.

This clonotype has just one count. The chain joins TRBV30 to TRBJ2-4; TRBD2 matches 10 bases. V was pared by 5 bases and J by 6 bases, with 7 bases of the junction left unmatched. Germline V CDR1 and CDR2: GTSNPN, SVGIG (reference sequence). The CDR3 contains 14 residues. The CDR3 is CAWHPAGGLNIQYF. The CDR3 bases are TGTGCCTGGCATCCAGCGGGGGGGCTAAACATTCAGTACTTC. The full variable domain, with the rest looked up from reference TRBV30 and TRBJ2-4, is SQTIHQWPATLVQPVGSPLSLECTVEGTSNPNLYWYRQAAGRGLQLLFYSVGIGQISSEVPQNLSASRPQDRQFILSSKKLLLSDSGFYLCAWHPAGGLNIQYFGAGTRLSVL.

The rearrangement uses TRBV2 and TRBJ2-7; D is tentatively TRBD1 or TRBD2 (6 bases each). V was trimmed by 4 bases and J by 11 bases, leaving 12 bases between them. The CDR3 consists of 11 residues. Per germline, CDR1 SNHLY and CDR2 FYNNEI. CDR3 amino acids: CASSGLGGEYF. CDR3 in DNA: TGTGCCAGCAGTGGTCTCGGGGGCGAGTACTTC.

The chain couples TRBV24-1 to TRBJ2-7; maybe TRBD1 (5 bases). The CDR3 totals 12 residues. Trimming shortened V by 11 bases and J by 4 bases, and 14 bases separated the two germline ends. Germline V gene lookup returns CDR1 KGHDR and CDR2 SFDVKD. Written as DNA, the CDR3 is TGTGCCAACCAGGAACAGGTTTACGAGCAGTACGTC. The encoded protein is CANQEQVYEQYV.

The sample holds one count of this clonotype. This chain uses TRBV20-1 with TRBJ1-2; D remains ambiguous. V was cut by 2 bases and J by 1 base, with 8 bases left in between. The CDR3 totals 13 residues. Germline values: CDR1 DFQATT, CDR2 SNEGSKA (reference sequence). The CDR3 DNA is TGCAGTGCTAGACGCGACGTTAACTATGGCTACACCTTC. Translation gives CSARRDVNYGYTF.

The chain employs TRBV7-2 and TRBJ2-1, with 9 nucleotides matching TRBD2. The CDR3 covers 16 residues. J was trimmed by 7 bases and V by 5 bases; bases with no gene match: 12. Per germline, CDR1 SGHTA and CDR2 FQGNSA. The CDR3 DNA reads TGTGCCAGCAGCCGAGTTGCGGGGGGGCCGGGGAATGAGCAGTTCTTC. Translating it yields CASSRVAGGPGNEQFF.

The genes are TRBV19 and TRBJ2-7; 8 bases line up with TRBD1. Per the germline V gene, CDR1 is LNHDA and CDR2 is SQIVND (reference sequence). This CDR3 has 12 residues. The V segment lost 11 bases and the J segment 5 bases; nucleotides outside the gene matches: 8. The CDR3: CASRDRGNEQYF. The CDR3 region has the DNA TGTGCCTCCCGCGACAGGGGCAACGAGCAGTACTTC.

This chain uses TRBV19 with TRBJ1-2; the D gene is possibly TRBD1 (6 bases). The germline CDR1 and CDR2 sequences are LNHDA and SQIVND (reference sequence). The CDR3 has 15 residues. V lost 3 bases, J lost 1 base, and 12 bases lay in between. The CDR3 here is CASSIGGTDNYGYTF. In nucleotides, the CDR3 is TGTGCCAGTAGTATCGGGGGCACGGATAACTATGGCTACACCTTC.

This rearrangement joins TRBV29-1 to TRBJ1-2; possibly TRBD1 for D (5 bases). V lost 5 bases, J lost 2 bases, and 12 bases lay in between. This CDR3 is built from 13 residues. Per germline, CDR1 SQVTM and CDR2 ANQGSEA. The CDR3 spells CSVTQDPNYGYTF. Written as DNA, the CDR3 is TGCAGCGTTACACAGGATCCAAACTATGGCTACACCTTC. Based on the CDR3 plus reference TRBV29-1 and TRBJ1-2, the full variable domain is SAVISQKPSRDICQRGTSLTIQCQVDSQVTMMFWYRQQPGQSLTLIATANQGSEATYESGFVIDKFPISRPNLTFSTLTVSNMSPEDSSIYLCSVTQDPNYGYTFGSGTRLTVV.